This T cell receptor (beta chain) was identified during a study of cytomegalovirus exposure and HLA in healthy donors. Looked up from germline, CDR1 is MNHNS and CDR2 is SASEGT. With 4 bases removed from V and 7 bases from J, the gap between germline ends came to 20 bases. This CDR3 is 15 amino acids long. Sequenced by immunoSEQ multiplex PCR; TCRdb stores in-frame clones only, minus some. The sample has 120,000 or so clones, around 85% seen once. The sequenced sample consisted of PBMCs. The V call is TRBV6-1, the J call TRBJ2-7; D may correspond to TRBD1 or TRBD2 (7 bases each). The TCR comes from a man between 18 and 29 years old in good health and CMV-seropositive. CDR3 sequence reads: CASSGAGQPKEEQYF. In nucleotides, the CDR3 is TGTGCCAGCAGTGGAGCGGGACAGCCTAAGGAAGAGCAGTACTTC.